This T cell receptor beta chain was captured in a study of technical replicates of blood from a handful of donors. Only in-frame clones appear in the TCRdb table, and some are missing; sequencing was by immunoSEQ multiplex PCR. The data hold some 62,000 clones, with about 87% observed a single time. J gave up 3 bases and V 1 base, and 10 bases lay outside the gene matches. The germline CDR1 and CDR2 sequences are KGHSH and LQKENI. This CDR3 comprises 18 residues. The chain combines TRBV18 with TRBJ1-3; 9 bases match TRBD1. The sequence derives from a human donor in good health. Some clones in this sample may be carry-over from other donors' samples. Sequenced input: PBMCs. The CDR3 bases are TGTGCCAGCTCACCACAAGGAGCGGGACAGGGATATGGAAACACCATATATTTT. Its protein product is CASSPQGAGQGYGNTIYF.